Presented here are 14 T cell receptor beta chains from one specimen sequenced in a study of a mutant IDH1 vaccine in newly diagnosed glioma. Indicated time point: week 35, safety follow-up. Mutant IDH1 20-mer peptide, at 300 ug, made up each vaccine dose, with topical imiquimod. TCRdb's table, derived via immunoSEQ multiplex PCR, lists solely in-frame clones and lacks some. The sample holds approximately 62,000 clones, 84% seen once. No cognate antigen is known for these TCRs. The starting material was PBMCs, obtained from a glioma patient whose treatment included an IDH1 peptide vaccine. Source of these receptors: a man aged 25 to 40 with glioma.

This chain links TRBV9 with TRBJ1-3; a weak D match, TRBD1 (5 bases). The CDR3 spans 14 residues. Deletions cut 4 bases from V and 6 bases from J, with 14 bases between. The germline CDR1 and CDR2 sequences are SGDLS and YYNGEE. CDR3 protein: CASSPFGGANTIYF. CDR3 bases: TGTGCCAGCAGCCCATTCGGGGGTGCAAACACCATATATTTT.

The chain links TRBV10-2 to TRBJ1-2; 7 bases map to TRBD1. The CDR3 runs 13 residues. With V trimmed by 5 bases and J by 3 bases, 3 bases remained unmatched. From germline, CDR1 is WSHSY and CDR2 SAAADI. The CDR3 region is CASSPGGHYGYTF. The CDR3 DNA reads TGCGCCAGCAGTCCAGGGGGTCACTATGGCTACACCTTC.

V usage is TRBV5-5 and J usage is TRBJ1-1; D is undetermined. Trimming stripped 4 bases from V and 3 bases from J, with 10 bases between. Germline values: CDR1 SGHKS, CDR2 YYEKEE (reference sequence). The CDR3 runs 13 residues. The CDR3 region has the DNA TGTGCCAGCAGCCCCAGGACGGACACTGAAGCTTTCTTT. It codes for CASSPRTDTEAFF.

This chain joins TRBV19 and TRBJ2-7; TRBD2 might be the D (6 bases). Per germline, CDR1 LNHDA and CDR2 SQIVND (reference sequence). V was pared by 2 bases and J by 5 bases, with 7 bases between. This CDR3 region has 12 residues. The CDR3 spells CASSIWGDEQYF. The CDR3 DNA is TGTGCCAGTAGTATATGGGGGGACGAGCAGTACTTC.

This sequence joins TRBV6-5 and TRBJ2-3, with TRBD2 as a possible D gene (5 bases). CDR3 length: 15 amino acids. Trimming left V 6 bases short and J 0 bases short, with 13 bases between. CDR1 and CDR2 (germline): MNHEY, SVGAGI. As DNA, the CDR3 is TGTGCCAGCAGCCGCCGGACGGGAAGCACAGATACGCAGTATTTT. Its protein product is CASSRRTGSTDTQYF.

The V call is TRBV5-8, the J call TRBJ1-3; tentative D call: TRBD1 (5 bases). Per germline, CDR1 SGHTS and CDR2 YDEGEE. The CDR3 is 15 residues long. Trimming stripped 3 bases from V and 3 bases from J, with 13 bases between. The CDR3 sequence: CASSSGTHLGNTIYF. Written as DNA, the CDR3 is TGTGCCAGCAGCTCAGGGACTCACCTTGGAAACACCATATATTTT.

The chain joins TRBV10-1 to TRBJ2-5; TRBD2 matches 9 bases. Per germline, CDR1 WNHNN and CDR2 SYGVQD (reference sequence). The junction had 11 bases not matched to a gene; V was cut back by 3 bases and J by 0 bases. The CDR3 length is 18 residues. Here the CDR3 reads CASSEISGGRPYQETQYF. DNA of the CDR3: TGCGCCAGCAGTGAAATTAGCGGGGGCCGGCCGTACCAAGAGACCCAGTACTTC.

The chain carries TRBV28 and TRBJ1-2; D not certain. Deletions cut 9 bases from V and 4 bases from J, with 12 bases between. The germline CDR1 and CDR2 sequences are MDHEN and SYDVKM. This CDR3 spans 12 amino acids. The CDR3: CARPVRSYGYTF. The CDR3 DNA sequence: TGTGCCAGGCCCGTTCGGAGCTATGGCTACACCTTC.

This chain joins TRBV4-1 and TRBJ2-2; D unresolved. V lost 3 bases to trimming and J lost 4 bases, with 18 bases between them. Germline values: CDR1 MGHRA, CDR2 YSYEKL. The CDR3 is made up of 17 amino acids. The CDR3 sequence is CASSQQKLRRLTGELFF. CDR3 nucleotide sequence: TGCGCCAGCAGCCAGCAGAAATTACGCAGGCTCACCGGGGAGCTGTTTTTT.

This clone was seen a single time. The rearrangement links TRBV7-8 to TRBJ2-5, with 7 bases matching TRBD1. The CDR3 totals 16 residues. The V segment lost 7 bases and the J segment 1 base; nucleotides outside the gene matches: 12. Germline V gene data show CDR1 as SGHVS and CDR2 as FQNEAQ. Written as DNA, the CDR3 is TGTGCCAGCAACCTCGAAGGGGACAGCCGCCAAGAGACCCAGTACTTC. Protein sequence: CASNLEGDSRQETQYF.

The chain is built from TRBV11-2 and TRBJ2-5; the D is unclear. The DNA end lines up better with TRBJ2-7; the J call may be wrong. Germline CDR1 and CDR2: SGHAT and FQNNGV. The CDR3 is 15 residues long. The CDR3 DNA reads TGTGCCAGCAGCTTAGATCTCTGGAGCTCCTACGAGCAGTACTTC. Residues: CASSLDLWSSYEQYF.

The CDR3 sequence: CASRYSAHEGEQYF. In DNA, the CDR3 is TGCGCCAGCCGTTATTCGGCGCACGAGGGCGAGCAGTACTTC. The chain employs TRBV10-1 and TRBJ2-5; the D gene is possibly TRBD2 (5 bases). The tail of the sequence fits TRBJ2-7 better, so the J call may be wrong. Germline values: CDR1 WNHNN, CDR2 SYGVQD (reference sequence). The CDR3 sequence is 14 residues long.

This clone was counted a few times. This chain uses TRBV5-4 with TRBJ2-5; a possible D gene is TRBD2 (5 bases). The CDR3 is 15 residues long. The germline CDR1 and CDR2 sequences are SGHNT and YYREEE (reference sequence). The ends were cut back, 1 base at V and 5 bases at J, with 15 bases in the middle. DNA for the CDR3: TGTGCCAGCAGCTTGAATGGCCAGGCGGGCGAGACCCAGTACTTC. Translation gives CASSLNGQAGETQYF.

This clone turned up a few times. The chain links TRBV2 to TRBJ1-5; D perhaps matches TRBD1 (5 bases). The CDR3 is made up of 14 amino acids. V lost 6 bases, J lost 3 bases, and 12 bases lay in between. CDR1 is SNHLY, CDR2 FYNNEI, per germline. Here the CDR3 reads CASSQGRINQPQHF. The DNA for the CDR3 is TGTGCCAGCAGCCAGGGACGGATCAATCAGCCCCAGCATTTT.